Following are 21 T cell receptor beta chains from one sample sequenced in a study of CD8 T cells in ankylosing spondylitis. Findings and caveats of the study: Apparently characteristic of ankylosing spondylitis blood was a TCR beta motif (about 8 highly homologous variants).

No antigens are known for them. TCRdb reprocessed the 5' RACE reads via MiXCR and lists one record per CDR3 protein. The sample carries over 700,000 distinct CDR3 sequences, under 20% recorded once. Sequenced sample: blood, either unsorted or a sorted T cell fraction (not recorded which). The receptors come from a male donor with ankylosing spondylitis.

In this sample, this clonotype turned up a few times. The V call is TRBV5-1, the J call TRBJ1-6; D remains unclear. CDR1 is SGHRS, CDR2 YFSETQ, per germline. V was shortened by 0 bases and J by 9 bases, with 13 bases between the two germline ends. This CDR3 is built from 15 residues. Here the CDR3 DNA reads TGCGCCAGCAGCTTGGGACTGGAGAGCAGTTCACCCCTCCACTTT. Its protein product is CASSLGLESSSPLHF.

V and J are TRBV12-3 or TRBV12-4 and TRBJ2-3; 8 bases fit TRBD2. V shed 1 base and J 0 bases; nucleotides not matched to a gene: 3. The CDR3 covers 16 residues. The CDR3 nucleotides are TGTGCCAGCAGTTTAGTAGCGGGGTCTAGCACAGATACGCAGTATTTT. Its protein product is CASSLVAGSSTDTQYF.

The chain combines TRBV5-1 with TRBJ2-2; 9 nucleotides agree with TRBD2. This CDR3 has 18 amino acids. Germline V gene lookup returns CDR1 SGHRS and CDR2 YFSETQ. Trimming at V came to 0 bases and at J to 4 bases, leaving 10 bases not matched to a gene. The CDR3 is CASSLAFGGRVSTGELFF. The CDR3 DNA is TGCGCCAGCAGCTTGGCCTTCGGCGGGAGGGTGAGCACCGGGGAGCTGTTTTTT.

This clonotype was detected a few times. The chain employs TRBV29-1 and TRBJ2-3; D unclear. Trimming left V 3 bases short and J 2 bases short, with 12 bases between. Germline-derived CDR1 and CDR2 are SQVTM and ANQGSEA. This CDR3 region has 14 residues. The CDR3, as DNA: TGCAGCGTTGATGGGGTTCTGGCCACAGATACGCAGTATTTT. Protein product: CSVDGVLATDTQYF.

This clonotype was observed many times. CDR3 coding DNA: TGTGCCAGCAGTGAAGGAGGGGGAACTGAAGCTTTCTTT. Translating it yields CASSEGGGTEAFF. V is TRBV9 and J is TRBJ1-1; a weak D match, TRBD1 (6 bases). Germline CDR1 SGDLS, CDR2 YYNGEE. Trimming stripped 5 bases from V and 5 bases from J, with 13 bases between. This CDR3 spans 13 amino acids.

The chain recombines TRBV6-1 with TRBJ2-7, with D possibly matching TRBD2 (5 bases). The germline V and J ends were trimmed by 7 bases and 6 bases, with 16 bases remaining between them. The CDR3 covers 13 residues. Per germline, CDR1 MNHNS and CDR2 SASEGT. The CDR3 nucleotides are TGTGCCAGCAACCTTACCCCGGGGAGCGAGCAGTACTTC. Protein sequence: CASNLTPGSEQYF.

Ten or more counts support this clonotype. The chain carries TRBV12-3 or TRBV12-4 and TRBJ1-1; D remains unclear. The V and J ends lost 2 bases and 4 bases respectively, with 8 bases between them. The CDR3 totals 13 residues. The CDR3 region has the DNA TGTGCCAGCAGTTTAAATACCGTCACTGAAGCTTTCTTT. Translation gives CASSLNTVTEAFF.

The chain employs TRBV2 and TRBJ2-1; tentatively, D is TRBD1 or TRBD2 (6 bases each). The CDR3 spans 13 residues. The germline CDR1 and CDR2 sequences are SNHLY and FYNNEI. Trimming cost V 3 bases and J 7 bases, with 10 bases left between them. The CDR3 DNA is TGTGCCAGCAGTGAGAAGGGGGGTAATGAGCAGTTCTTC. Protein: CASSEKGGNEQFF.

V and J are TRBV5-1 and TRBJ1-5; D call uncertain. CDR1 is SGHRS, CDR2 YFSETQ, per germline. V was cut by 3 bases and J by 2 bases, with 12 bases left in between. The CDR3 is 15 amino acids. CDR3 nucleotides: TGCGCCAGCAGCTCGGACGGGCTGGGCAATCAGCCCCAGCATTTT. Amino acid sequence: CASSSDGLGNQPQHF.

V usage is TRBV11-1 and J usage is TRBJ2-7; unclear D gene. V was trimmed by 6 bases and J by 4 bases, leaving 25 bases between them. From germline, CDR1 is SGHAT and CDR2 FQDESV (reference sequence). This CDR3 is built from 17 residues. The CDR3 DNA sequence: TGTGCCAGCAGTCCTACCGGGCTCCCCAACCGGGTGTACGAGCAGTACTTC. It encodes CASSPTGLPNRVYEQYF. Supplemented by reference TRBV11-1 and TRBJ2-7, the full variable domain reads EAEVAQSPRYKITEKSQAVAFWCDPISGHATLYWYRQILGQGPELLVQFQDESVVDDSQLPKDRFSAERLKGVDSTLKIQPAELGDSAMYLCASSPTGLPNRVYEQYFGPGTRLTVT.

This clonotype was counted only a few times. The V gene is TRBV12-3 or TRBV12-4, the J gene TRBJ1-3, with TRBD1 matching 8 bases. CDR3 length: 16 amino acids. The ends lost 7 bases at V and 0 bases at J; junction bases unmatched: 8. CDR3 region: CASNGQGQPSGNTIYF. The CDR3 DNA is TGTGCCAGCAACGGACAGGGCCAACCCTCTGGAAACACCATATATTTT.

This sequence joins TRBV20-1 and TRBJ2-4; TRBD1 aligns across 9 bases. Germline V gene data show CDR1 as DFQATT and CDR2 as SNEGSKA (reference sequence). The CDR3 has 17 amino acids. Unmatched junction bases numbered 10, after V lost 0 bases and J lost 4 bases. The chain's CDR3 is CSARDQSPDRGKNIQYF. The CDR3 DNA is TGCAGTGCTAGAGATCAAAGTCCGGACAGGGGTAAAAACATTCAGTACTTC.

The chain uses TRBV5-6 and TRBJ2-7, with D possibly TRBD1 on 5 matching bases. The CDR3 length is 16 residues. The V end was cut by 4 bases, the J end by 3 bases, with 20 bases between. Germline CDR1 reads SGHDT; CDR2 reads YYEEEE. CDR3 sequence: CASSQYEEQVYYEQYF. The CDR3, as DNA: TGTGCCAGCAGCCAATATGAAGAACAGGTTTACTACGAGCAGTACTTC.

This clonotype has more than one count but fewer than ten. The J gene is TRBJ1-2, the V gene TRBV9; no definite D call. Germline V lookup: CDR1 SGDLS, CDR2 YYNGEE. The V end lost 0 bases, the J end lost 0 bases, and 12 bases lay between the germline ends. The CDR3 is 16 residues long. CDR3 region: CASSVGVSLTNYGYTF. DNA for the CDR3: TGTGCCAGCAGCGTAGGGGTCAGTCTAACTAACTATGGCTACACCTTC.

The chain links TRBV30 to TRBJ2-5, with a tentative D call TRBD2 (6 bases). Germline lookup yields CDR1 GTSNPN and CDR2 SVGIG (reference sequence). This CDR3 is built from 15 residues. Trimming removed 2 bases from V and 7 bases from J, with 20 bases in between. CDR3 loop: CAWSPPLGGKVTQYF. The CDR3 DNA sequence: TGTGCCTGGAGTCCGCCCCTGGGCGGGAAAGTGACCCAGTACTTC.

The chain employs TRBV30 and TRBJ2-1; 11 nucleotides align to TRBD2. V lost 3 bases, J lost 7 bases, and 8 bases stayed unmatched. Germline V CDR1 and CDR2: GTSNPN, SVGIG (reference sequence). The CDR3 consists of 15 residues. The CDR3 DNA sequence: TGTGCCTGGAGAGGAGGTAGCGGGGGGGCGAATGAGCAGTTCTTC. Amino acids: CAWRGGSGGANEQFF.

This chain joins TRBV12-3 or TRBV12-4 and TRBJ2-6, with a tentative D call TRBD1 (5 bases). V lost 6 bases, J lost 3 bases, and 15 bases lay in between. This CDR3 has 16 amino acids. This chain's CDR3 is CASSTTVNLGANVLTF. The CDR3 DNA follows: TGTGCCAGCAGCACGACAGTGAACCTTGGGGCCAACGTCCTGACTTTC.

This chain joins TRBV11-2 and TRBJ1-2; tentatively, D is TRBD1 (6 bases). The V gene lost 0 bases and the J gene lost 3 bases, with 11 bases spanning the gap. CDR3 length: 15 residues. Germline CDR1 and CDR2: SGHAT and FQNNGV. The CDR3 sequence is CASSLDSTGYYGYTF. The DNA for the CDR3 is TGTGCCAGCAGCTTAGATTCCACAGGGTACTATGGCTACACCTTC.

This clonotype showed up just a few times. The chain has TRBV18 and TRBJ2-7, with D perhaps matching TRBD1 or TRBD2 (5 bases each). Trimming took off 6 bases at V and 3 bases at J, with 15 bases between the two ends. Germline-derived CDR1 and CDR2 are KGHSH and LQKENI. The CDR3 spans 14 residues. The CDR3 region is CASSLGTVDYEQYF. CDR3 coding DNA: TGTGCCAGCTCCCTCGGGACCGTAGACTACGAGCAGTACTTC.

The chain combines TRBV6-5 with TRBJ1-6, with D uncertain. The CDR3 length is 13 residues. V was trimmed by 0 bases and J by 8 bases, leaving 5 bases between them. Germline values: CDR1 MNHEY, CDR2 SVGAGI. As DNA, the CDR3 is TGTGCCAGCAGTTACTCTAGGGATTCACCCCTCCACTTT. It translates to CASSYSRDSPLHF.

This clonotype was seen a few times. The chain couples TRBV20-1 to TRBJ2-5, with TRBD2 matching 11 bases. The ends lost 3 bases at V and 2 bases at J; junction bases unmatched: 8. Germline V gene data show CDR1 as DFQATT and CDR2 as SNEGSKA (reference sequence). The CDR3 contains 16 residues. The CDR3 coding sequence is TGCAGTGCTAGTTTACTAGCGGGAGCGGGGCAAGAGACCCAGTACTTC. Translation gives CSASLLAGAGQETQYF.